The present entry profiles one T cell receptor (beta chain) with its context. This sample was taken from a study of blood T cell repertoires in COVID-19. Looking at the study overall: Whether acute or convalescent, the COVID-19 samples came from the United States, Italy and Spain. T cells, B-cell-depleted T cells, or PBMCs supplied cDNA or gDNA.

Germline V gene sequence: CDR1 SNHLY, CDR2 FYNNEI. V lost 11 bases and J lost 7; bases outside the gene matches: 9. The CDR3 has 14 amino acids. Original methodology: It was from reference gene primer amplification that nucleated cell counts were estimated. Assay used: immunoSEQ multiplex PCR; TCRdb lists only in-frame clones, some missing. D and trimming were read from the DNA, whereas the V and J calls and clone size are those reported in that table. The repertoire holds roughly 49,000 clones, about 86% seen once, with about 4.6% in the top ten. The sequencing sample was made of peripheral blood. The rearrangement links TRBV2 to TRBJ2-1; 12 positions agree with TRBD2. This clonotype was obtained from a man at least 80 years old with active COVID-19. The CDR3 nucleotides are TGTGCCGGATCGACTAGCGGGAGCGGGAATGAGCAGTTCTTC. This gives the protein CAGSTSGSGNEQFF. Combining the CDR3 with reference TRBV2 and TRBJ2-1 gives the whole variable domain EPEVTQTPSHQVTQMGQEVILRCVPISNHLYFYWYRQILGQKVEFLVSFYNNEISEKSEIFDDQFSVERPDGSNFTLKIRSTKLEDSAMYFCAGSTSGSGNEQFFGPGTRLTVL.